The entry below gives a single T cell receptor (beta chain) sequence along with its context. Its target is unknown. The CDR3 sequence is 10 residues long. V lost 11 bases to trimming and J lost 7 bases; unmatched junction nucleotides: 2. This sample was taken from a study of a mutant IDH1 vaccine in newly diagnosed glioma. The table came from immunoSEQ multiplex PCR; TCRdb's copy has only in-frame clones and leaves some out. The sample consists of some 35,000 clones, around 75% of them appearing once. Study results and caveats: Evidence of vaccine-induced immune responses was documented in approximately 93% of patients.

As to time point: week 47, end of study. In the vaccine, a single dose held 300 ug of the mutant IDH1 20-mer peptide, along with topical imiquimod. Scheduled for weeks 1, 3, 5, 7, 11, 15, 19 and 23, eight vaccinations were given to patients. The sequences come from PBMCs, collected from a glioma patient whose treatment included an IDH1 peptide vaccine. The source is a man in his forties or fifties with glioma. V and J are TRBV23-1 and TRBJ2-4; 7 bases line up with TRBD2. TRBV23-1 is flagged as an ORF with uncertain function. The CDR3 coding sequence is TGCGCCGGGGGAGGGAACATTCAGTACTTC. It yields the protein CAGGGNIQYF.